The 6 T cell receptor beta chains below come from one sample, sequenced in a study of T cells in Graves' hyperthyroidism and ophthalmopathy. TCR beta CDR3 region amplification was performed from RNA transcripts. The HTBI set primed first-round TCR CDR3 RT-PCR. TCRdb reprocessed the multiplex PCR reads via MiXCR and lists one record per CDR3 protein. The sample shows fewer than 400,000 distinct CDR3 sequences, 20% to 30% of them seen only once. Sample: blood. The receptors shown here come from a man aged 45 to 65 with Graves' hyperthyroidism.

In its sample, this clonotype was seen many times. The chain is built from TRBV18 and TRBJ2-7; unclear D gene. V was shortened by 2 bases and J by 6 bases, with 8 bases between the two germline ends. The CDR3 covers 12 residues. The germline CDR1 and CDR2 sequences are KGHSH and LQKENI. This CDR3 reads CASSPSGGEQYF. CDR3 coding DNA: TGTGCCAGCTCACCATCAGGTGGCGAGCAGTACTTC.

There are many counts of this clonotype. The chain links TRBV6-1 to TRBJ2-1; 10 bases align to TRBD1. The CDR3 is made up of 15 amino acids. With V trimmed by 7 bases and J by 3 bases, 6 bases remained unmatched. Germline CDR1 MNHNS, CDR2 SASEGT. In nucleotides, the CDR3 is TGTGCCAGCATAACTGGACAGGGGGGCTACAATGAGCAGTTCTTC. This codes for CASITGQGGYNEQFF.

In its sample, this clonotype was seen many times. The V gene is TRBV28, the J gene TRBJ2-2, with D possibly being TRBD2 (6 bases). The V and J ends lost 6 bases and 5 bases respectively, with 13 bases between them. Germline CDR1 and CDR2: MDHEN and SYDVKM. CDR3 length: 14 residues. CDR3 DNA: TGTGCCAGCAGCGACGGGAGTGAGACCGGGGAGCTGTTTTTT. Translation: CASSDGSETGELFF. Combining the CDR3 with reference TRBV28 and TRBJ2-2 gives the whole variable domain DVKVTQSSRYLVKRTGEKVFLECVQDMDHENMFWYRQDPGLGLRLIYFSYDVKMKEKGDIPEGYSVSREKKERFSLILESASTNQTSMYLCASSDGSETGELFFGEGSRLTVL.

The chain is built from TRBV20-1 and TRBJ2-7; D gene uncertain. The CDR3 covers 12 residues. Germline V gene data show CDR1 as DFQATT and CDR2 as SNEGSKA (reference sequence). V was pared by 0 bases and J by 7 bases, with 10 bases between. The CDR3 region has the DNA TGCAGTGCTAGAGATTCTGCTAGAGAGCAGTACTTC. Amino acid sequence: CSARDSAREQYF.

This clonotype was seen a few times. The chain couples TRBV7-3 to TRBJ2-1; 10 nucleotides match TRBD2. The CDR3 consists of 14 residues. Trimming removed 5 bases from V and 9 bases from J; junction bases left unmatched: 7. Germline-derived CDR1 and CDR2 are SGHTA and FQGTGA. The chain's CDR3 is CASSPSGRIFEQFF. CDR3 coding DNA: TGTGCCAGCAGCCCTAGCGGGAGAATATTTGAGCAGTTCTTC.

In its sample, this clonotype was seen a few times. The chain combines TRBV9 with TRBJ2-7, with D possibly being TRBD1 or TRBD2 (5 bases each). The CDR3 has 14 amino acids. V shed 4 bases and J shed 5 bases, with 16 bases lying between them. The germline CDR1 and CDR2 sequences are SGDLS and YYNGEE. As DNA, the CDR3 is TGTGCCAGCAGCCAACTGGGACCCATGAACGAGCAGTACTTC. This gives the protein CASSQLGPMNEQYF.